These T cell receptor delta chains were read from a single sample in a study of gamma-delta chains in newborns, infants, children. TCRdb fed the reads into CATT to redo clone calling. The table shows 7,000 or so delta-chain clones, with roughly 0.66% occurring only once. What was sequenced was blood. The receptors here all came from a child who was a newborn, infant or young child, either healthy, febrile or measles-vaccinated (not recorded which). Each CDR3 is given with its conserved first and last residue. The D gene is left open where the match is weak. The size field is filled for only some rows; it gives once, few, many or a size class.

cdr3_length	d_call	j_call	v_call	clone_size	cdr3_aa	cdr3_nt
16	.	TRDJ3	TRDV2	large	CACDTVGSWDTRQMFF	TGTGCCTGTGACACGGTTGGCTCCTGGGACACCCGACAGATGTTTTTC
18	TRDD3	TRDJ3	TRDV2	few	CACDTAGITTWGTRQMFF	TGTGCCTGTGACACCGCGGGGATAACAACCTGGGGCACCCGACAGATGTTCTTC
20	TRDD3	TRDJ3	TRDV2	many	CACDTVWGILSSWDTRQMFF	TGTGCCTGTGACACCGTTTGGGGGATACTTAGCTCCTGGGACACCCGCCAGATGTTTTTC
16	TRDD3	TRDJ1	TRDV1	.	CALGGRSTGGKHKLIF	TGTGCTCTTGGGGGTCGGAGTACTGGGGGAAAGCATAAACTCATCTTT
15	TRDD3	TRDJ1	TRDV2	.	CASDLLGDNTDKLIF	TGTGCCAGTGACCTACTGGGGGATAACACCGATAAACTCATCTTT
20	TRDD3	TRDJ3	TRDV2	.	CACDTLTGGYASWDTRQMFF	TGTGCCTGCGACACACTTACTGGGGGATACGCCTCCTGGGACACCCGACAGATGTTTTTC
19	.	TRDJ3	TRDV2	medium-sized	CACDSLVGGISWDTRQMFF	TGTGCCTGTGACTCCTTGGTGGGGGGAATCTCCTGGGACACCCGACAGATGTTTTTC
17	TRDD3	TRDJ3	TRDV2	medium-sized	CACDTWGYSWDTRQMFF	TGTGCCTGTGACACCTGGGGATACTCCTGGGACACCCGACAGATGTTTTTC
19	.	TRDJ3	TRDV2	large	CACDTVLGPSSWDTRQMFF	TGTGCCTGTGACACCGTACTGGGTCCATCCTCCTGGGACACCCGACAGATGTTTTTC
23	TRDD3	TRDJ3	TRDV2	.	CACDTVGTGVYLTSSWDTRQMFF	TGTGCCTGTGACACCGTTGGTACTGGGGTATACCTCACTAGCTCCTGGGACACCCGACAGATGTTTTTC
14	.	TRDJ2	TRDV2	large	CACDALGIRAQLFF	TGTGCCTGTGACGCCTTGGGGATCAGGGCACAACTCTTCTTT
16	.	TRDJ3	TRDV2	few	CACDTVSSWDTRQMFF	TGTGCCTGTGACACAGTTAGCTCCTGGGACACCCGACAGATGTTTTTC
19	TRDD3	TRDJ2	TRDV2	medium-sized	CACDPVLGGTGVLTAQLFF	TGTGCCTGTGACCCTGTACTGGGGGGTACCGGGGTTTTGACAGCACAACTCTTCTTT
26	TRDD3	TRDJ3	TRDV2	few	CACDPFRPYWGNNIMDSSWDTRQMFF	TGTGCCTGTGACCCCTTCCGTCCGTACTGGGGGAACAACATAATGGATAGCTCCTGGGACACCCGACAGATGTTTTTC
14	.	TRDJ2	TRDV2	.	CACDTVPWTAQLFF	TGTGCCTGTGACACCGTCCCCTGGACGGCACAACTCTTCTTT
20	TRDD3	TRDJ3	TRDV2	few	CACDTGMGESFSWDTRQMFF	TGTGCCTGTGACACCGGAATGGGGGAAAGTTTTTCCTGGGACACCCGACAGATGTTTTTC
21	TRDD3	TRDJ3	TRDV2	few	CACDTVPGDTVSSWDARQMFF	TGTGCCTGTGACACCGTACCGGGGGATACGGTTAGCTCCTGGGACGCCCGACAGATGTTTTTC
16	TRDD3	TRDJ2	TRDV2	.	CACDSLLGDTLAQLFF	TGTGCCTGTGACTCCCTACTGGGGGATACGCTAGCGCAGCTCTTCTTT
16	TRDD3	TRDJ3	TRDV2	many	CACDTGGYGPTRQMFF	TGTGCCTGTGACACCGGGGGATACGGCCCCACCCGACAGATGTTTTTC
16	TRDD3	TRDJ1	TRDV2	medium-sized	CACDTVGGGYTDKLIF	TGTGCCTGTGACACGGTCGGTGGGGGATACACCGATAAACTCATCTTT
19	TRDD3	TRDJ3	TRDV2	medium-sized	CACDTVLGDSSWDTRQMFF	TGTGCCTGTGACACCGTTTTGGGGGATAGCTCCTGGGACACCCGACAGATGTTTTTC
19	.	TRDJ3	TRDV2	medium-sized	CACDLAGAFSSWDTRQMFF	TGTGCCTGTGACTTAGCGGGGGCATTTAGCTCCTGGGACACCCGACAGATGTTTTTC
18	TRDD3	TRDJ3	TRDV2	.	CACDSTGGLNWDTRQMFF	TGTGCCTGTGACAGTACTGGGGGATTGAACTGGGACACCCGACAGATGTTTTTC
14	TRDD3	TRDJ2	TRDV2	medium-sized	CACDPLGGTAQLFF	TGTGCCTGTGACCCACTGGGGGGTACAGCACAACTCTTCTTT
19	TRDD3	TRDJ3	TRDV2	large	CACDKLGDRRSWDTRQMFF	TGTGCCTGTGACAAACTGGGGGACCGACGCTCCTGGGACACCCGACAGATGTTTTTC
19	.	TRDJ1	TRDV2	.	CACDTAGTWVILRTDNLIF	TGTGCCTGTGACACCGCGGGAACCTGGGTGATACTTAGGACCGATAACCTCATCTTT
16	TRDD3	TRDJ3	TRDV2	large	CACDWGSSWDTRQMFF	TGTGCCTGTGACTGGGGGAGCTCCTGGGACACCCGACAGATGTTTTTC
16	TRDD3	TRDJ1	TRDV2	large	CACDTYWGPHTDKLIF	TGTGCCTGTGACACTTACTGGGGGCCTCACACCGATAAACTCATCTTT
19	TRDD3	TRDJ3	TRDV2	medium-sized	CACDTAGGTPSWDTRQMFF	TGTGCCTGTGACACCGCTGGGGGGACCCCCTCCTGGGACACCCGACAGATGTTTTTC
18	TRDD3	TRDJ3	TRDV2	.	CACGSTGGYSWDTRQMFF	TGTGCCTGTGGCAGTACTGGGGGATACTCCTGGGACACCCGACAGATGTTCTTC
15	TRDD3	TRDJ2	TRAV29/DV5	few	CAASWGIALTAQLFF	TGTGCAGCAAGCTGGGGGATAGCTTTGACAGCACAACTCTTCTTT
18	.	TRDJ3	TRDV2	.	CACDTRGVSSWDTRQMFF	TGTGCCTGTGACACCCGGGGGGTGAGCTCCTGGGACACCCGACAGATGTTTTTC
18	TRDD3	TRDJ3	TRDV2	medium-sized	CACDILGDTSWDTRQMFF	TGTGCCTGTGACATACTGGGGGATACTAGCTGGGACACCCGACAGATGTTTTTC
20	.	TRDJ3	TRDV2	few	CACDTVWGIRSSWDARQMFF	TGTGCCTGTGACACCGTTTGGGGAATACGTAGCTCCTGGGACGCCCGACAGATGTTTTTC
17	.	TRDJ3	TRAV29/DV5	.	CAASAGATSWDTRQMFF	TGTGCAGCAAGCGCGGGGGCCACCTCCTGGGACACCCGACAGATGTTTTTC
20	TRDD3	TRDJ3	TRDV2	.	CACDILGDTLSSWDTRQMFF	TGTGCCTGTGACATACTGGGGGATACCCTGAGCTCATGGGACACTCGCCAGATGTTTTTC
20	TRDD3	TRDJ3	TRDV2	few	CACDTGGLGEPSWDTRQMFF	TGTGCCTGTGACACCGGAGGACTGGGGGAGCCCTCCTGGGACACCCGACAGATGTTTTTC
20	TRDD3	TRDJ3	TRDV2	many	CACDTLLGDKGSWDTRQMFF	TGTGCCTGTGACACCCTACTGGGGGATAAGGGGTCCTGGGACACCCGACAGATGTTTTTC
13	.	TRDJ1	TRDV2	medium-sized	CACDAIRGDKLIF	TGTGCCTGTGACGCTATACGCGGCGATAAACTCATCTTT
18	.	TRDJ3	TRDV2	few	CACDFGGSYSWDTRQMFF	TGTGCCTGTGACTTTGGGGGTTCCTACTCCTGGGACACCCGACAGATGTTTTTC
19	TRDD3	TRDJ3	TRDV2	medium-sized	CACDTVLGESSWDTRQMFF	TGTGCCTGTGACACAGTGCTGGGGGAAAGCTCCTGGGACACCCGACAGATGTTTTTC
16	TRDD3	TRDJ1	TRDV2	few	CACDTLGATVTDKLIF	TGTGCCTGTGACACGCTGGGGGCTACTGTAACCGATAAACTCATCTTT
18	TRDD3	TRDJ3	TRDV2	medium-sized	CACDYTGGYSWDTRQMFF	TGTGCCTGTGACTATACTGGGGGATACTCCTGGGACACCCGACAGATGTTTTTC
18	TRDD3	TRDJ3	TRDV2	few	CACDTVLGDSRDTRQTFF	TGTGCCTGTGACACCGTACTGGGGGATTCCAGGGACACCCGACAGACGTTTTTC
21	TRDD3	TRDJ3	TRDV2	medium-sized	CACDTGGLGSPISWDTRQMFF	TGTGCCTGTGACACCGGCGGACTGGGGTCCCCAATCTCCTGGGACACCCGACAGATGTTTTTC
20	TRDD3	TRDJ3	TRDV2	medium-sized	CACDTYWGIRSSWDTRQMFF	TGTGCCTGTGACACGTACTGGGGGATACGCAGCTCCTGGGACACCCGACAGATGTTTTTC
14	TRDD3	TRDJ2	TRDV2	medium-sized	CACDTWGMTAQLFF	TGTGCCTGTGACACTTGGGGGATGACAGCACAACTCTTCTTT
15	.	TRDJ2	TRDV2	few	CACDTGGALTAQLFF	TGTGCCTGTGACACTGGGGGGGCCTTGACAGCACAACTCTTCTTT